The entry that follows covers one T cell receptor (beta chain) sequence. This clone's antigen is unknown. No much larger clone is present one base from it, and per-base qualities are unavailable. This entry comes from a study of cytomegalovirus exposure and HLA in healthy donors (TCRdb year 2017). Turning to the overall study: An earlier analysis of roughly 610 of the donors reported under 300 Gb of sequence data and around 110 million unique TCR beta sequences obtained from around 180 million T cells. Approximately 310 gigabases of sequencing data and around 87 million unique TCR sequences were included in an early release covering roughly 600 HLA-typed donors. Of the approximately 370 genotyped donors, approximately 80% were placed in the genetic ancestry cluster associated with self-reported Caucasian donors. The study aimed to test whether cataloging public T cell receptors could reveal signatures of past pathogen exposure. The study used immunosequencing to profile the T cell repertoires of under 700 subjects and linked those repertoires to cytomegalovirus serostatus. A separate validation cohort of some 130 different subjects was used in addition to the 666-subject first cohort. High-throughput TCR immunosequencing, statistical association of individual TCRs with disease status, and machine learning were combined to predict cytomegalovirus infection status. A later analysis re-examined previously published TCR beta repertoires from about 670 donors and added high-resolution HLA genotyping to investigate patterns of TCR occurrence. In the later analysis, no new phenotypic data were used to find candidate immune exposures; instead, reliance was placed on TCR beta sequences and their occurrence across donors. An earlier analysis of some 500 of the donors applied high-throughput TCR beta sequencing to assess whether each TCR beta V gene segment acted as functional or pseudogenic. Donor age, sex, ethnicity and CMV serostatus were collected together with the repertoire data. In a later genetic analysis, genome-wide SNP genotypes for about 55% of the 666 donors were used, and that subset was treated as a discovery cohort. Every repertoire in the discovery cohort had been generated on one and the same sequencing platform. HLA typing covered class I and class II loci at four-digit resolution. The number of typed donors differed by locus: about 620-640 for A, B, C, DRB1 and DQB1; 500 to 550 for DQA1; some 590 for DPA1; and roughly 490 for DPB1. Several DR-DQ haplotypes were treated as single units for association and clustering because of strong linkage in the cohort. Among some 400 genotyped donors of the cohort, an average of 235,054 unique TCR beta nucleotide sequences were sequenced per donor, around 20% of them non-productive. The study at large found these results: The only immune exposure information available for the cohort was CMV serostatus. According to the authors, the approach could potentially be generalized to other disease states and immunological phenotypes. In a later analysis, HLA-associated TCR beta chains showed more clonal expansion and lower generation probabilities than non-associated chains that were equally common. According to a later analysis, parvovirus B19, influenza, CMV and Epstein-Barr virus appeared linked to several top co-occurrence clusters. While some public TCRs were present in many individuals, most TCR sequences turned up only very rarely across donors. A later analysis associated 15,000 to 20,000 TCR beta sequences with specific HLA alleles at a false discovery rate of 0.05. The study gave a list of roughly 150 TCR beta chains associated with cytomegalovirus. The presence/absence analyses assumed that sequencing depth was roughly uniform across donors, and that assumption may not be true. In a later analysis, the rate of TCR association differed among HLA loci, with DRB1 alleles having the most associated TCRs and HLA-C alleles having the fewest. Correlated functional status among segregating V segments might reflect linkage disequilibrium, but an unknown experimental factor could not be ruled out. In both the original and validation cohorts, the classifier was reported to diagnose cytomegalovirus status with high specificity and sensitivity. Only TCR beta chains were sequenced in this cohort, and the absence of alpha or paired-chain data limited detectable features. According to a later analysis, most CMV-associated TCR beta chains appeared to be HLA-restricted, and the HLA associations seemed to be driven largely by CMV exposure. Assigning TCR associations to individual alleles was difficult when HLA alleles, especially DR and DQ, strongly co-occurred. In a later genetic analysis, a missense DCLRE1C variant was associated with V-gene and J-gene trimming of TCR beta chains, and the association was replicated in an independent cohort. In an earlier analysis of approximately 590 of the donors, most TCR beta V segments were observed in productive rearrangements about 90% or about 30% of the time, broadly matching IMGT annotations. Compared with the roughly 670-donor mean, donors in an Asian-associated ancestry cluster had fewer N-insertions in productive TCRs, according to a later genetic analysis. Because HLA typing was missing for some donors at each locus, association tests included only the typed subset. Some IMGT-functional V segments, including TRBV6-2 and TRBV6-3, could not be distinguished by the 87-base-pair reads and were therefore excluded. Because counts were too low, about 17 rarely observed V segments, including chromosome 9 orphons, were excluded from the earlier analysis of fewer than 650 of the donors. In vitro tests confirmed that a few of the cytomegalovirus-associated TCR beta chains recognize cytomegalovirus antigens. A further reported finding was that TCR beta sequences accurately predicted the HLA-A and HLA-B alleles for most subjects in the first cohort. A cluster of highly shared sequence variants was judged likely to represent a technical artifact of the sequencing pipeline.

Libraries were built with the immunoSEQ multiplex PCR assay. For the multiplex PCR, a mixture combining 60 forward primers for TCR Vbeta segments and 13 reverse primers for TCR Jbeta segments was used. A multiplex PCR assay on genomic DNA amplified the CDR3 region of rearranged TCR beta genes. Amplified TCR beta libraries were sequenced as 87-base-pair reads on the Illumina HiSeq System. As for the authors' bioinformatics: A later analysis counted 65 million to 90 million unique TCR beta chains across the 666 repertoires, and around 9.9 million of these chains were shared by at least two donors. Raw reads were error-corrected and collapsed into unique sequences with a nearest-neighbor algorithm that merged closely related sequences to remove PCR and sequencing errors. CDR3 sequences were aligned to IMGT reference sequences to assign V, D and J gene segments. For a sequence to be retained, a match of at least six nucleotides to both a V gene segment and a J gene segment was required. Rearrangements were classified as productive when the CDR3 lacked stop codons and remained in frame with V and J, and all other rearrangements were classified as non-productive. CDR3 was defined by IMGT convention, running from the second conserved V-encoded cysteine to the conserved J-encoded phenylalanine. In an earlier analysis of 550 to 650 of the donors, sequences lacking an unambiguous match to a single V gene segment were excluded. An earlier analysis of 500 to 600 of the donors classified V segments as functional when productive rearrangements were above 56.7% and as segregating when the standard deviation between donors was above 5%. A statistical classification framework was built to diagnose cytomegalovirus status from the catalog of TCR beta chain sequences. In a later analysis, TCR nucleotide sequences were compared against IMGT/GENE-DB human TR gene sequences so that V and J genes could be assigned. In a later analysis, CDR3 sequences and most-parsimonious VDJ recombination scenarios were assigned using the TCRdist pipeline. A later analysis defined each TCR beta chain by its CDR3 amino acid sequence plus V-gene family, and excluded reads lacking a unique V-gene family. As a way to deal with suspected cross-contamination and a sequencing artifact, a later analysis dropped approximately 570 nucleotide sequences that were highly shared and had low generation probability. For each public chain, a later analysis derived a clonal expansion index from normalized ranks of inferred template counts within each repertoire. In a later analysis, generation probabilities were computed with a VDJ recombination model fitted to out-of-frame rearrangements, and the resulting probabilities were checked against IGoR. In a later analysis, TCR-TCR, TCR-HLA and TCR-CMV co-occurrence was scored with hypergeometric tests, and a repertoire-size bias correction was applied to TCR pairs. False discovery rates were estimated in a later analysis by permuting HLA or CMV assignments 20 times. In a later analysis, co-occurring TCRs were grouped with DBSCAN, and TCRdist sequence similarity was added when clustering was performed within HLA-allele-positive subsets. Repertoires with fewer than 30,000 or more than 120,000 public chains, plus five repertoires with anomalous nucleotide sharing, were excluded from co-occurrence clustering. TCRdb limited this immuneACCESS table to in-frame rearrangements with V and J called. A share of clones is missing; checked studies link under half to unresolved V genes, and the rest is unexplained. Clone size and V and J calls were adopted from that table, with D and trimming inferred from the DNA. The table for this sample lists some 120,000 clones; about 79% of them were counted only once. The ten largest clones add up to 3.5% to 4.5% of the sample.

The cohort consisted of 670 or so healthy bone marrow donors. At the time of sampling, every cohort member was nominally healthy, though immune exposures that went unrecorded were likely present. The donor was CMV seropositive and belonged to the group of 250 to 300 seropositive cohort members. Every donor gave a peripheral blood sample, and the peripheral blood mononuclear cells from that sample were used for TCR beta sequencing. Genomic DNA was extracted from the blood cell samples with the Qiagen DNeasy Blood Extraction Kit. The cysteine opens and the phenylalanine closes a CDR3 of 13 amino acids. Here the CDR3 DNA is all that survives: 39 bases in frame from base 1. V is cut by 0 bases and J by 7 bases, and the space between the germline ends is 9 bases. From the germline V gene, CDR1 is KGHSH and CDR2 is LQKENI.

The TCR sequence derives from a man aged 25 to 40 in good health and CMV-seropositive. The chain uses TRBV18 and TRBJ1-2; possibly the D gene is TRBD1, per 5 matching bases. Sequencing used PBMCs. Here the CDR3 is given as CASSPPQGGGYTF. The nucleotide sequence reads as follows: TGTGCCAGCTCACCACCCCAGGGAGGTGGCTACACCTTC.